These 32 T cell receptor beta chains were all obtained from the same sample, sequenced in a study of read filtering for tumor transcriptome and immune sequencing. Molecular barcoded adaptors covering alpha/delta and beta/gamma chains were used on approximately 400 ng RNA. TCRdb processed the reads anew with MiXCR; each CDR3 protein has one entry. The data contain 100,000 to 150,000 distinct CDR3 sequences, roughly 13% of them singletons. Input material: a population of CD138-negative cells sorted from bone marrow. All receptors come from a donor aged 40 or over with multiple myeloma.

The table lists this clonotype with many counts. The chain recombines TRBV19 with TRBJ2-7; the match to TRBD1 covers 7 bases. This CDR3 is built from 13 residues. Germline V gene lookup returns CDR1 LNHDA and CDR2 SQIVND (reference sequence). The V and J ends lost 7 bases and 3 bases, in that order; junction bases with no gene match: 6. The CDR3 sequence is CASTGGRDYEQYF. The CDR3, as DNA: TGTGCCAGTACAGGGGGAAGGGACTACGAGCAGTACTTC.

In this sample, this clonotype turned up many times. The rearrangement links TRBV6-5 to TRBJ2-1; TRBD2 agrees at 8 bases. The V and J ends lost 6 bases and 4 bases, in that order; junction bases with no gene match: 8. CDR3 length: 15 residues. CDR1 and CDR2 (germline): MNHEY, SVGAGI. In nucleotides, the CDR3 is TGTGCCAGCAGCACGGGAGGGCCGGGATACAATGAGCAGTTCTTC. Translating it yields CASSTGGPGYNEQFF.

J is TRBJ2-7 and V is TRBV19; 8 positions match TRBD2. J gave up 7 bases and V 1 base, and 6 bases lay outside the gene matches. Germline-derived CDR1 and CDR2 are LNHDA and SQIVND (reference sequence). This CDR3 has 14 residues. The DNA of the CDR3 is TGTGCCAGTAGTATAGGGAGCGGGAGAAGGGAGCAGTACTTC. This sequence encodes CASSIGSGRREQYF.

This clonotype was found many times. V is TRBV20-1 and J is TRBJ2-6; D possibly corresponds to TRBD1 (5 bases). Looked up from germline, CDR1 is DFQATT and CDR2 is SNEGSKA (reference sequence). Trimming stripped 1 base from V and 0 bases from J, with 7 bases between. The CDR3 sequence is 15 residues long. CDR3 region: CSARGTGSGANVLTF. The CDR3 region has the DNA TGCAGTGCTAGAGGAACAGGCTCTGGGGCCAACGTCCTGACTTTC.

Details on this clonotype: Being one base from a much bigger clone, this may be a read error. The rearrangement uses TRBV9 and TRBJ1-5; D might be TRBD1 (6 bases). Between the trimmed V and J ends, which lost 2 bases and 4 bases, there was a span of 10 bases. The CDR3 consists of 14 residues. Germline loops: CDR1 SGDLS, CDR2 YYNGEE. For the CDR3, the DNA is TGTGCCAGCAGCGTTGGACAGAAGAATCAGCCCCAGCATTTT. Its protein is CASSVGQKNQPQHF.

This clonotype has a count of ten or more. V usage is TRBV6-5 and J usage is TRBJ2-2; 7 bases map to TRBD2. J gave up 7 bases and V 4 bases, and 21 bases lay outside the gene matches. The germline CDR1 and CDR2 sequences are MNHEY and SVGAGI. The CDR3 sequence is 19 residues long. CDR3 amino acids: CASSSTDGAGVGESGELFF. The DNA of the CDR3 is TGTGCCAGCAGTTCGACCGACGGTGCGGGAGTGGGAGAGAGCGGGGAGCTGTTTTTT.

This clonotype came up a few times. The chain recombines TRBV7-2 with TRBJ1-3, with a tentative D call TRBD1 (6 bases). The CDR3 has 17 amino acids. Trimming shortened V by 2 bases and J by 0 bases, and 14 bases separated the two germline ends. CDR1 is SGHTA, CDR2 FQGNSA, per germline. CDR3 region: CASSLSGGGFSGNTIYF. The CDR3 DNA reads TGTGCCAGCAGCTTAAGCGGAGGGGGATTCTCTGGAAACACCATATATTTT.

This clonotype has at least ten counts. This chain links TRBV2 with TRBJ1-4; D unclear. Germline assignment: CDR1 SNHLY and CDR2 FYNNEI. Trimming removed 3 bases from V and 8 bases from J, with 16 bases in between. The CDR3 sequence is 15 residues long. As DNA, the CDR3 is TGTGCCAGCAGTGAGTTTTTGGGCTCGGCGGAAAAACTGTTTTTT. It yields the protein CASSEFLGSAEKLFF.

The chain is built from TRBV5-4 and TRBJ2-7, with D possibly being TRBD1 (5 bases). Germline V gene data show CDR1 as SGHNT and CDR2 as YYREEE (reference sequence). Trimming took 2 bases from V and 5 from J, leaving 14 bases between them. The CDR3 extends over 14 amino acids. The CDR3 DNA reads as TGTGCCAGCAGCTTAGTTCTCGGCAGGGACGAGCAGTACTTC. Its protein is CASSLVLGRDEQYF.

This clonotype was counted between two and nine times. V is TRBV7-3 and J is TRBJ2-5; TRBD2 is a possible D gene (6 bases). Trimming stripped 0 bases from V and 5 bases from J, with 10 bases between. The V gene's germline CDR1 is SGHTA and CDR2 FQGTGA. This CDR3 contains 14 residues. The CDR3 loop is CASSLTASDETQYF. The CDR3 DNA sequence: TGTGCCAGCAGCTTAACGGCTAGCGACGAGACCCAGTACTTC.

This clonotype was counted many times. The chain uses TRBV29-1 and TRBJ2-7; either TRBD1 or TRBD2 may supply D (5 bases each). CDR1 SQVTM and CDR2 ANQGSEA come from the germline V gene. The CDR3 totals 11 residues. Trimming stripped 7 bases from V and 6 bases from J, with 13 bases between. DNA for the CDR3: TGCAGCGCAGTAGGGGACCTCGAGCAGTACTTC. This gives the protein CSAVGDLEQYF.

With respect to this clonotype: A much larger clone is a single base away; this may be a read error. The V and J genes are TRBV6-5 and TRBJ2-1, with D hard to call. There are 14 residues in the CDR3. Trimming shortened V by 0 bases and J by 12 bases, and 15 bases separated the two germline ends. Germline V gene lookup returns CDR1 MNHEY and CDR2 SVGAGI. CDR3 protein: CASSYSGITGGQFF. CDR3 nucleotide sequence: TGTGCCAGCAGTTACTCTGGGATTACGGGTGGGCAGTTCTTC.

This clonotype was picked up many times. This chain joins TRBV20-1 and TRBJ2-1, with D hard to call. CDR1 and CDR2 (germline): DFQATT, SNEGSKA (reference sequence). V lost 2 bases and J 9 bases, leaving 8 bases between the germline ends. The CDR3 contains 11 residues. CDR3 nucleotide sequence: TGCAGTGCTAGACGGGCAATTGAGCAGTTCTTC. It is translated as CSARRAIEQFF.

CDR3 nucleotide sequence: TGTGCCATCGGGGGACAGGGAGGAGAGACCCAGTACTTC. Residues: CAIGGQGGETQYF. The chain couples TRBV10-3 to TRBJ2-5; 9 nucleotides line up with TRBD1. V lost 8 bases, J lost 4 bases, and 5 bases stayed unmatched. Germline-derived CDR1 and CDR2 are ENHRY and SYGVKD. The CDR3 is 13 amino acids.

This clonotype was seen only a few times. CDR3 coding DNA: TGTGCCAGCAGCGGCCCGGGGATCAGCGAGCAGTACTTC. Protein: CASSGPGISEQYF. The chain couples TRBV6-2 or TRBV6-3 to TRBJ2-7, with TRBD2 as a possible D gene (5 bases). The germline gives CDR1 MNHEY, CDR2 SVGEGT. The CDR3 sequence is 13 residues long. Trimming left V 6 bases short and J 6 bases short, with 15 bases between.

Many counts were recorded for this clonotype. The chain is built from TRBV29-1 and TRBJ1-5; TRBD1 agrees at 8 bases. Germline V gene sequence: CDR1 SQVTM, CDR2 ANQGSEA. The CDR3 contains 13 residues. The V segment lost 4 bases and the J segment 4 bases; nucleotides outside the gene matches: 3. The CDR3 region is CSVAGGSNQPQHF. CDR3 sequence (DNA): TGCAGCGTTGCAGGGGGCTCTAATCAGCCCCAGCATTTT. Complete variable domain (other parts from reference TRBV29-1 and TRBJ1-5): SAVISQKPSRDICQRGTSLTIQCQVDSQVTMMFWYRQQPGQSLTLIATANQGSEATYESGFVIDKFPISRPNLTFSTLTVSNMSPEDSSIYLCSVAGGSNQPQHFGDGTRLSIL.

In DNA, the CDR3 is TGTGCCAGCAGTTTCCCCGGGGTTGCTCAGCCCCAGCATTTT. Protein: CASSFPGVAQPQHF. This chain links TRBV28 with TRBJ1-5; D unresolved. The CDR3 length is 14 residues. V was cut by 3 bases and J by 6 bases, with 12 bases left in between. Germline V gives CDR1 MDHEN, CDR2 SYDVKM.

In its sample, this clonotype was seen many times. CDR3 region: CSANKDTKSTYEQYF. CDR3 nucleotides: TGCAGTGCTAATAAGGATACAAAATCAACGTACGAGCAGTACTTC. V usage is TRBV20-1 and J usage is TRBJ2-7; D is ambiguous. Per germline, CDR1 DFQATT and CDR2 SNEGSKA (reference sequence). CDR3 size: 15 residues. Trimming took off 4 bases at V and 4 bases at J, with 20 bases between the two ends.

Turning to this clonotype: An end of the junction differs from the germline gene, which may be a read error. The rearrangement joins TRBV12-3 or TRBV12-4 to TRBJ1-1; tentative D call: TRBD1 (5 bases). The length of the CDR3 is 13 residues. The chain's CDR3 is CASSWDGNTEAFF. The CDR3 nucleotides read TGTGCCAGCAGTTGGGACGGAAACACAGAAGCTTTCTTT.

This clonotype was observed many times. V gene TRBV20-1 combines with J gene TRBJ2-3, with D possibly TRBD1 on 7 matching bases. V was trimmed by 3 bases and J by 6 bases, leaving 10 bases between them. The CDR3 totals 12 residues. Germline V lookup: CDR1 DFQATT, CDR2 SNEGSKA (reference sequence). CDR3 coding DNA: TGCAGTGCTAGCCCAGGGGGGGATACGCAGTATTTT. Residues: CSASPGGDTQYF.

This clonotype was recorded at least ten times. The chain links TRBV7-3 to TRBJ2-3; D remains ambiguous. There are 15 residues in the CDR3. Trimming took off 0 bases at V and 4 bases at J, with 11 bases between the two ends. The germline V gene encodes CDR1 SGHTA and CDR2 FQGTGA. CDR3 sequence (DNA): TGTGCCAGCAGCTTAACTTCTGATAAAGCAGATACGCAGTATTTT. Protein product: CASSLTSDKADTQYF.

This clonotype was counted ten times or more. The genes are TRBV20-1 and TRBJ1-1; no clear D gene. V gave up 5 bases and J gave up 0 bases, with 13 bases separating them. Looked up from germline, CDR1 is DFQATT and CDR2 is SNEGSKA (reference sequence). The CDR3 has 14 residues. The CDR3 spells CSADQLRLNTEAFF. The CDR3 DNA follows: TGCAGTGCTGATCAACTGCGGTTGAACACTGAAGCTTTCTTT.

This clonotype came up many times. The rearrangement links TRBV20-1 to TRBJ2-7; 8 bases fit TRBD1. Germline trimming cut 0 bases from V and 3 bases from J; bases unmatched to any gene: 4. Germline loops: CDR1 DFQATT, CDR2 SNEGSKA (reference sequence). This CDR3 has 14 residues. The CDR3 DNA sequence: TGCAGTGCTAGAGATGACAGGGGCGACTACGAGCAGTACTTC. Translation gives CSARDDRGDYEQYF.

The chain carries TRBV7-3 and TRBJ2-6; D remains ambiguous. Trimming left V 5 bases short and J 1 base short, with 9 bases between. The CDR3 length is 15 residues. The germline V gene has CDR1 SGHTA and CDR2 FQGTGA. This CDR3 reads CASSLDRSGANVLTF. The CDR3 DNA sequence: TGTGCCAGCAGCCTCGACCGGTCTGGGGCCAACGTCCTGACTTTC.

This clonotype was seen ten or more times. The CDR3 loop is CASSLLDAGNEQFF. The CDR3 DNA sequence: TGCGCCAGCAGCTTGCTGGATGCGGGGAATGAGCAGTTCTTC. V usage is TRBV5-1 and J usage is TRBJ2-1; possible D gene TRBD2, 6 bases. The CDR3 runs to 14 residues. V lost 1 base and J 7 bases, leaving 12 bases between the germline ends. CDR1 SGHRS and CDR2 YFSETQ come from the germline V gene.

In its sample, this clonotype was seen many times. CDR3 sequence: CASRLSGGTNNEQFF. DNA of the CDR3: TGTGCCAGCAGGCTGAGTGGCGGGACTAACAATGAGCAGTTCTTC. The chain joins TRBV7-2 to TRBJ2-1; TRBD2 aligns across 7 bases. The CDR3 runs to 15 residues. The germline V gene encodes CDR1 SGHTA and CDR2 FQGNSA. V was pared by 6 bases and J by 5 bases, with 10 bases of the junction left unmatched.

This clonotype was seen repeatedly, ten times or more. The chain carries TRBV29-1 and TRBJ2-7; D is possibly TRBD2 (5 bases). Germline loops: CDR1 SQVTM, CDR2 ANQGSEA. Trimming left V 3 bases short and J 6 bases short, with 12 bases between. The CDR3 loop spans 12 amino acids. The CDR3 coding sequence is TGCAGCGTTGAGAAGGAGGTAGGCGAGCAGTACTTC. Amino acids: CSVEKEVGEQYF.

This clonotype was found many times. The rearrangement links TRBV20-1 to TRBJ2-7; 13 nucleotides line up with TRBD2. This CDR3 region has 15 residues. The V and J ends lost 5 bases and 6 bases, in that order; junction bases with no gene match: 10. In germline, CDR1 is DFQATT, CDR2 SNEGSKA (reference sequence). CDR3 DNA sequence: TGCAGTGCTCCTCCCCGACTAGCGGGAGGAGGCGAGCAGTACTTC. Encoded protein: CSAPPRLAGGGEQYF.

In regard to this clonotype: A read error may explain this, as a much larger clone is one base away. In DNA form, the CDR3 reads TGCAGTGCTAGGGTCCAGGTTGACCAGCCCCAGCATTTT. It yields the protein CSARVQVDQPQHF. The V and J genes are TRBV20-1 and TRBJ1-5; D is unclear. Per the germline V gene, CDR1 is DFQATT and CDR2 is SNEGSKA (reference sequence). The CDR3 totals 13 residues. Between the trimmed V and J ends, which lost 3 bases and 7 bases, there was a span of 13 bases.

This clonotype was picked up one time. This may arise from a read error, as a much more abundant clone is one base away. This chain links TRBV5-1 with TRBJ2-7, with D unclear. The germline CDR1 and CDR2 sequences are SGHRS and YFSETQ. The CDR3 consists of 13 residues. The V gene lost 7 bases and the J gene lost 0 bases, with 11 bases spanning the gap. This CDR3 reads CASSDPSSYEQYF. The CDR3 DNA follows: TGCGCCAGCTCAGACCCAAGCTCCTACGAGCAGTACTTC.

This clonotype was counted many times. The chain couples TRBV13 to TRBJ1-1; D perhaps matches TRBD1 (6 bases). Germline loops: CDR1 PRHDT, CDR2 FYEKMQ (reference sequence). The CDR3 extends over 13 amino acids. V was clipped by 0 bases and J by 7 bases, with 9 bases between them. CDR3 coding DNA: TGTGCCAGCAGCTTAGGCGGACAGATTGAAGCTTTCTTT. Its protein is CASSLGGQIEAFF.

As regards this clonotype: A much larger clone differs from this one at a single base, so this may be a read error. The chain combines TRBV12-3 or TRBV12-4 with TRBJ2-2; 9 bases are a match to TRBD2. V gave up 6 bases and J gave up 9 bases; unmatched junction bases: 5. This CDR3 is 13 amino acids long. The CDR3 protein is CASSRTSARELFF. CDR3 DNA: TGTGCCAGCAGCCGGACTAGCGCCAGGGAGCTGTTTTTT.